This TCR beta chain was observed in a study of blood T cell repertoires in COVID-19. Study overall: Acute and convalescent COVID-19 samples came from the United States, Italy and Spain. The cDNA or gDNA used as material had been derived from T cells, B-cell-depleted T cells, or PBMCs.

With 3 bases clipped from V and 7 bases from J, the junction kept 14 bases outside the gene matches. Germline-derived CDR1 and CDR2 are LNHNV and YYDKDF (reference sequence). The CDR3 is 18 amino acids. The authors' processing: For nucleated cells, counts were estimated from reference gene primer amplification. Measured with immunoSEQ multiplex PCR; TCRdb has only the in-frame clones, and not every one. V, J and clone size are those of that table, while D and trimming were read from the DNA. The sample lists 200,000 to 300,000 clones, around four fifths seen once, with more than 6% in the top ten. This receptor was obtained from a woman aged 60-75 years with active or convalescent COVID-19. The material sequenced was peripheral blood. The rearrangement links TRBV15 to TRBJ2-2, with 10 bases that match TRBD2. The CDR3 DNA reads as TGTGCCACCAGCAGGTGGACCCCAGCGGGGGGGCGCGGCGGGGAGCTGTTTTTT. Encoded protein: CATSRWTPAGGRGGELFF.